The 19 T cell receptor beta chains below all came from one sample that was sequenced in a study of cytomegalovirus exposure and HLA in healthy donors. The PCR had 60 Vbeta and 13 Jbeta primers. Method: immunoSEQ multiplex PCR; TCRdb's copy keeps in-frame clones and lacks some. The top ten clones hold about 0.45% of a sample with 200,000 to 300,000 clones, roughly 73% of them seen once. The source material was PBMCs. These receptors originate from a boy between 5 and 17 years old in good health and CMV-seronegative.

The chain employs TRBV2 and TRBJ1-5; D might be TRBD1 (5 bases). Trimming stripped 3 bases from V and 7 bases from J, with 13 bases between. The CDR3 runs to 14 residues. CDR1 is SNHLY and CDR2 is FYNNEI in the germline V gene. The CDR3 DNA sequence: TGTGCCAGCAGTGACTGGGGGGGATCCCAGCCCCAGCATTTT. This codes for CASSDWGGSQPQHF.

This clone was picked up a small number of times. The chain recombines TRBV9 with TRBJ1-2; D call uncertain. This CDR3 spans 11 amino acids. V lost 5 bases and J 4 bases, leaving 6 bases between the germline ends. In germline, CDR1 is SGDLS, CDR2 YYNGEE. CDR3 protein: CASRGGYGYTF. CDR3 nucleotide sequence: TGTGCCAGCAGGGGAGGCTATGGCTACACCTTC.

This rearrangement joins TRBV5-4 to TRBJ1-1; possibly TRBD1 for D (5 bases). Trimming removed 3 bases from V and 3 bases from J, with 27 bases in between. Germline lookup yields CDR1 SGHNT and CDR2 YYREEE (reference sequence). The CDR3 is 19 residues long. CDR3 DNA: TGTGCCAGCAGCTCTTCGACTTTGACAGTTTTCCATGAAGACACTGAAGCTTTCTTT. This translates into CASSSSTLTVFHEDTEAFF. Complete variable domain (other parts from reference TRBV5-4 and TRBJ1-1): ETGVTQSPTHLIKTRGQQVTLRCSSQSGHNTVSWYQQALGQGPQFIFQYYREEENGRGNFPPRFSGLQFPNYSSELNVNALELDDSALYLCASSSSTLTVFHEDTEAFFGQGTRLTVV.

The chain has TRBV7-2 and TRBJ1-6; TRBD1 matches at 8 bases. CDR1 SGHTA and CDR2 FQGNSA come from the germline V gene. V was clipped by 5 bases and J by 5 bases; unmatched bases: 8. The CDR3 consists of 16 residues. The CDR3 DNA reads as TGTGCCAGCAGCCGCCGGACAGGGACCAATAATTCACCCCTCCACTTT. Residues: CASSRRTGTNNSPLHF. The complete variable domain, with remaining parts taken from reference TRBV7-2 and TRBJ1-6, reads GAGVSQSPSNKVTEKGKDVELRCDPISGHTALYWYRQSLGQGLEFLIYFQGNSAPDKSGLPSDRFSAERTGGSVSTLTIQRTQQEDSAVYLCASSRRTGTNNSPLHFGNGTRLTVT.

A single count supports this clone. The CDR3: CASSTGTGVLEQYF. In nucleotides, the CDR3 is TGTGCCAGCAGCACCGGGACAGGGGTTCTCGAGCAGTACTTC. The chain employs TRBV5-4 and TRBJ2-7; 10 nucleotides agree with TRBD1. Germline V CDR1 and CDR2: SGHNT, YYREEE (reference sequence). The CDR3 runs to 14 residues. V lost 4 bases and J lost 6; bases outside the gene matches: 7.

The chain is built from TRBV30 and TRBJ2-7; tentatively, D is TRBD2 (6 bases). V lost 1 base, J lost 7 bases, and 14 bases lay in between. From germline, CDR1 is GTSNPN and CDR2 SVGIG (reference sequence). The CDR3 sequence is 13 residues long. In nucleotides, the CDR3 is TGTGCCTGGAGTGGCGGGACGCTCTATGAGCAGTACTTC. Residues: CAWSGGTLYEQYF.

V gene TRBV4-1 combines with J gene TRBJ1-5, with a weak D call TRBD1 (5 bases). Germline CDR1 is MGHRA and CDR2 is YSYEKL. The germline V and J ends were trimmed by 4 bases and 0 bases, with 25 bases remaining between them. This CDR3 region has 20 residues. The chain's CDR3 is CASSPLRGGSSSYSNQPQHF. CDR3 in DNA: TGCGCCAGCAGCCCCCTACGCGGGGGGTCGAGTTCCTATAGCAATCAGCCCCAGCATTTT.

This chain links TRBV10-3 with TRBJ2-7; 7 nucleotides line up with TRBD1. The trim removed 6 bases at V and 3 bases at J, leaving 5 bases unmatched. The CDR3 covers 13 residues. Per germline, CDR1 ENHRY and CDR2 SYGVKD. The DNA for the CDR3 is TGTGCCATCAGCAGCCGGGACAGCTACGAGCAGTACTTC. This codes for CAISSRDSYEQYF.

The chain joins TRBV10-3 to TRBJ1-5, with D uncertain. The CDR3 spans 13 residues. Germline-derived CDR1 and CDR2 are ENHRY and SYGVKD. Between the trimmed V and J ends, which lost 4 bases and 5 bases, there was a span of 9 bases. The CDR3 region has the DNA TGTGCCATCAGTGGGGAGAGGTATCAGCCCCAGCATTTT. Its protein product is CAISGERYQPQHF.

The J gene is TRBJ2-7, the V gene TRBV2; 10 bases are a match to TRBD2. The CDR3 consists of 14 residues. The germline V gene encodes CDR1 SNHLY and CDR2 FYNNEI. Losses at the gene ends were 7 bases for V and 3 bases for J; bases not matched to a gene: 6. The CDR3 sequence is CASKASGGDYEQYF. CDR3 DNA sequence: TGTGCCAGCAAGGCTAGCGGGGGTGACTACGAGCAGTACTTC.

The gene calls are TRBV13 and TRBJ2-1; 7 bases are shared with TRBD2. The V gene's germline CDR1 is PRHDT and CDR2 FYEKMQ (reference sequence). Germline trimming cut 0 bases from V and 7 bases from J; bases unmatched to any gene: 9. The CDR3 extends over 16 amino acids. This chain's CDR3 is CASSLGWDYGGNEQFF. CDR3 DNA sequence: TGTGCCAGCAGCTTAGGTTGGGACTACGGGGGAAATGAGCAGTTCTTC.

The chain combines TRBV30 with TRBJ2-7; the D gene is possibly TRBD1 (6 bases). CDR3 length equals 13 residues. From germline, CDR1 is GTSNPN and CDR2 SVGIG (reference sequence). Between the trimmed V and J ends, which lost 2 bases and 4 bases, there was a span of 12 bases. CDR3 DNA: TGTGCCTGGAGTAGTGGGACACTGTACGAGCAGTACTTC. Protein: CAWSSGTLYEQYF.

The CDR3 DNA is TGTGCTTTGACAAGGGGATGGGTCACTGAAGCTTTCTTT. Protein: CALTRGWVTEAFF. The V gene is TRBV7-7, the J gene TRBJ1-1, with D possibly being TRBD1 (5 bases). CDR3 size: 13 residues. Looked up from germline, CDR1 is SSHAT and CDR2 is FNYEAQ (reference sequence).

The J gene is TRBJ1-1, the V gene TRBV4-1, with D possibly TRBD1 on 6 matching bases. V lost 3 bases and J 7 bases, leaving 18 bases between the germline ends. Per germline, CDR1 MGHRA and CDR2 YSYEKL. This CDR3 has 15 residues. The CDR3 sequence is CASSQEEGGRFEAFF. CDR3 DNA sequence: TGCGCCAGCAGCCAGGAGGAAGGGGGTAGATTTGAAGCTTTCTTT.

This clone is medium-sized by share. The rearrangement uses TRBV4-2 and TRBJ2-7; 16 nucleotides match TRBD2. V shed 0 bases, J shed 7 bases, and the junction held 6 bases outside the gene matches. Germline-derived CDR1 and CDR2 are LGHNA and YNFKEQ. The CDR3 sequence is 17 residues long. The CDR3 reads CASSQEGLAGGPGEQYF. The CDR3 DNA follows: TGTGCCAGCAGCCAAGAGGGACTAGCGGGAGGGCCGGGGGAGCAGTACTTC.

The chain has TRBV19 and TRBJ1-2; 12 nucleotides line up with TRBD1. V dropped 3 bases and J dropped 7; count of bases not matched to a gene: 9. Germline CDR1 is LNHDA and CDR2 is SQIVND (reference sequence). The CDR3 is made up of 16 amino acids. CDR3 coding DNA: TGTGCCAGTAGTATGGGGCCGGGACAGGGGGCCGCTGGCTACACCTTC. Protein: CASSMGPGQGAAGYTF.

This clone was seen only a few times. The gene calls are TRBV6-1 and TRBJ2-1, with 9 bases identical to TRBD2. The CDR3 is 16 amino acids. Germline V gene sequence: CDR1 MNHNS, CDR2 SASEGT. V lost 3 bases to trimming and J lost 4 bases; unmatched junction nucleotides: 7. CDR3 bases: TGTGCCAGCAGTGATCATGGACTAGCGTCATACAATGAGCAGTTCTTC. It encodes CASSDHGLASYNEQFF.

The V call is TRBV11-1, the J call TRBJ2-7, with D possibly TRBD2 on 6 matching bases. The V gene's germline CDR1 is SGHAT and CDR2 FQDESV (reference sequence). V was cut by 5 bases and J by 3 bases, with 26 bases left in between. This CDR3 comprises 18 residues. CDR3 bases: TGTGCCAGCAGCCTTAATCCACCAGGTAGGACTACCTTCTACGAGCAGTACTTC. The encoded protein is CASSLNPPGRTTFYEQYF.

The gene calls are TRBV29-1 and TRBJ2-7; maybe TRBD1 (5 bases). CDR1 is SQVTM and CDR2 is ANQGSEA in the germline V gene. The CDR3 is 12 amino acids. V was cut by 4 bases and J by 1 base, with 8 bases left in between. The CDR3 DNA is TGCAGCGTTGCTCAGGGTTCCTACGAGCAGTACTTC. Translating gives CSVAQGSYEQYF.